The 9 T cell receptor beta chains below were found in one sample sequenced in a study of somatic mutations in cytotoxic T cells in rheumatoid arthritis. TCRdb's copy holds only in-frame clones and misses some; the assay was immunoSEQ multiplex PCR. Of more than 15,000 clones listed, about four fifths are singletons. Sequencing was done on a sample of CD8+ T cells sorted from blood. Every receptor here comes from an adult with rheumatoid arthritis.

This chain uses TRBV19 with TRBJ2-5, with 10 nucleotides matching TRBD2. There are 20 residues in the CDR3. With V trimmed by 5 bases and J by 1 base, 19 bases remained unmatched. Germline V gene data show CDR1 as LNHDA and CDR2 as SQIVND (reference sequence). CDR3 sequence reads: CASSPLIWASGGDPQETQYF. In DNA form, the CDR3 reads TGTGCCAGTAGTCCTCTAATTTGGGCTAGCGGGGGTGATCCCCAAGAGACCCAGTACTTC.

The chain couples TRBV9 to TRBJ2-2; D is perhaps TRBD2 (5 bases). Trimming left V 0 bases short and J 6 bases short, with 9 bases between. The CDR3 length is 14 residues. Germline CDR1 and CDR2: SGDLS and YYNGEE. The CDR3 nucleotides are TGTGCCAGCAGCGTAGAGGGCGGGCCCGGGGAGCTGTTTTTT. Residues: CASSVEGGPGELFF.

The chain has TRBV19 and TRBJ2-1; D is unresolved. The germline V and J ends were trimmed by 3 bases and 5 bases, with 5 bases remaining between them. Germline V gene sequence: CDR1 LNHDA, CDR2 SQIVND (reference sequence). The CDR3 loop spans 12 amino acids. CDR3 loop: CASSIGHNEQFF. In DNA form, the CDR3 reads TGTGCCAGTAGTATCGGCCACAATGAGCAGTTCTTC.

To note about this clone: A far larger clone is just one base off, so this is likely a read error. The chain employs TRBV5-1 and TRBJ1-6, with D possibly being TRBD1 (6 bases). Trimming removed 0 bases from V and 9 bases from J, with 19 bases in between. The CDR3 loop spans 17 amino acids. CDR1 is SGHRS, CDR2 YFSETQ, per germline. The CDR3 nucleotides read TGCGCCAGCAGCTTGGGAGGGGGTGCTATAATTGGTTCACCCCTCCACTTT. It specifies CASSLGGGAIIGSPLHF.

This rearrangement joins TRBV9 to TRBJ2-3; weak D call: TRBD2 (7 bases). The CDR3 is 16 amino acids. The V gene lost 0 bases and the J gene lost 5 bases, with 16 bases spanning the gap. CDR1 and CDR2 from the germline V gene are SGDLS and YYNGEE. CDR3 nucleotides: TGTGCCAGCAGCGTAGATGGTGGGGGGGCCGTAGATACGCAGTATTTT. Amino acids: CASSVDGGGAVDTQYF.

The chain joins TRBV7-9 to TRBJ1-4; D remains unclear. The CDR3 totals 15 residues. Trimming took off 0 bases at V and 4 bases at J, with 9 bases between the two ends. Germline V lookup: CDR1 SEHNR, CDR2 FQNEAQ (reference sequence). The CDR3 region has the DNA TGTGCCAGCAGCTTAGCCCAGGAGGTTAATGAAAAACTGTTTTTT. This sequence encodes CASSLAQEVNEKLFF.

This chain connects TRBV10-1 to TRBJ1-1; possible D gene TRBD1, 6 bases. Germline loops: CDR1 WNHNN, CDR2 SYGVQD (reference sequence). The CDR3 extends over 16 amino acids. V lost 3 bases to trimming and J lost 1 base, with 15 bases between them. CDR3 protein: CASSDGGPQANTEAFF. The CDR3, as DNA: TGCGCCAGCAGTGATGGGGGGCCACAGGCGAACACTGAAGCTTTCTTT.

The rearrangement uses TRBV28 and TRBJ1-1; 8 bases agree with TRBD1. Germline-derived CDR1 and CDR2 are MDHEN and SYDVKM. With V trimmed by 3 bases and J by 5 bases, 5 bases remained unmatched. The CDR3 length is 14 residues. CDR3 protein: CASSFVRGRTEAFF. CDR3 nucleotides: TGTGCCAGCAGTTTTGTCAGGGGGCGTACTGAAGCTTTCTTT.

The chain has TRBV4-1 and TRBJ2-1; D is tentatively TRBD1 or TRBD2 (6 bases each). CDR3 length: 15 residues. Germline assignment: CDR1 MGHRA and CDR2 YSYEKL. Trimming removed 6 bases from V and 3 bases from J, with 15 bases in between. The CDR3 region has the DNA TGCGCCAGCAGACCATCAGGGGAGGACTACAATGAGCAGTTCTTC. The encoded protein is CASRPSGEDYNEQFF.